The 19 T cell receptor beta chains reported below all come from one sample, sequenced in a study of OX40 agonist ivuxolimab in advanced cancers. Using immunoSEQ multiplex PCR, the repertoire was profiled, and TCRdb retains in-frame clones only, with some absent. The profile covers roughly 43,000 clones, with around 91% appearing a single time and about 11% taken by the ten largest. This material consisted of CD4+ or CD8+ T cells sorted from blood, taken in a trial of the OX40 agonist ivuxolimab. These TCRs come from an adult with an advanced solid tumor such as melanoma, head and neck, liver or kidney cancer.

V gene TRBV27 combines with J gene TRBJ2-7; TRBD1 matches 7 bases. CDR1 MNHEY and CDR2 SMNVEV come from the germline V gene (reference sequence). With V trimmed by 1 base and J by 4 bases, 7 bases remained unmatched. CDR3 length: 15 residues. The CDR3 region has the DNA TGTGCCAGCAGTTTATTGACAGGGAAGTATTACGAGCAGTACTTC. Translating it yields CASSLLTGKYYEQYF.

The CDR3, as DNA: TGCGCCAGCAGTGAGTACGGGAGCGGGACAGATACGCAGTATTTT. This translates into CASSEYGSGTDTQYF. V is TRBV10-2 and J is TRBJ2-3, with a tentative D call TRBD2 (6 bases). Germline CDR1 and CDR2: WSHSY and SAAADI. Deletions cut 1 base from V and 3 bases from J, with 11 bases between. CDR3 length: 15 residues.

This chain uses TRBV7-2 with TRBJ2-1; D not resolved. CDR1 SGHTA and CDR2 FQGNSA come from the germline V gene. V gave up 7 bases and J gave up 6 bases, with 10 bases separating them. The CDR3 length is 12 residues. In nucleotides, the CDR3 is TGTGCCAGCAACCCCGGCAGCAATGAGCAGTTCTTC. Protein sequence: CASNPGSNEQFF.

This chain uses TRBV19 with TRBJ1-1, with 11 bases identical to TRBD1. CDR3 length equals 15 residues. J lost 4 bases, V lost 7 bases, and 8 bases had no gene match. The germline V gene encodes CDR1 LNHDA and CDR2 SQIVND (reference sequence). The CDR3 sequence: CASKLPGTGGTEAFF. CDR3 sequence (DNA): TGTGCCAGTAAATTGCCCGGGACAGGGGGCACTGAAGCTTTCTTT.

The CDR3 DNA is TGTGCCACGACAGGGATTGAGGCTGGGGCCAACGTCCTGACTTTC. This encodes CATTGIEAGANVLTF. The chain uses TRBV7-9 and TRBJ2-6; 7 nucleotides match TRBD1. The germline V gene has CDR1 SEHNR and CDR2 FQNEAQ (reference sequence). CDR3 length: 15 amino acids. Germline trimming cut 10 bases from V and 2 bases from J; bases unmatched to any gene: 8.

The rearrangement joins TRBV28 to TRBJ2-1, with 7 bases identical to TRBD1. Germline lookup yields CDR1 MDHEN and CDR2 SYDVKM. V lost 3 bases and J lost 0; bases outside the gene matches: 5. This CDR3 has 16 amino acids. The CDR3 sequence is CASSFLDRVSYNEQFF. The CDR3 bases are TGTGCCAGCAGTTTTCTAGACAGGGTCTCCTACAATGAGCAGTTCTTC.

The chain carries TRBV9 and TRBJ2-3; D not resolved. With 3 bases removed from V and 3 bases from J, the gap between germline ends came to 11 bases. The germline CDR1 and CDR2 sequences are SGDLS and YYNGEE. There are 14 residues in the CDR3. CDR3 loop: CASSEESGTDTQYF. CDR3 DNA: TGTGCCAGCAGCGAAGAATCAGGTACAGATACGCAGTATTTT.

This clone has only a few counts. The chain combines TRBV19 with TRBJ2-7, with D possibly TRBD2 on 6 matching bases. The germline V gene encodes CDR1 LNHDA and CDR2 SQIVND (reference sequence). This CDR3 region has 15 residues. V lost 6 bases and J 3 bases, leaving 18 bases between the germline ends. The CDR3 reads CASSPNRDFNYEQYF. In DNA form, the CDR3 reads TGTGCCAGTAGCCCAAACCGGGACTTCAACTACGAGCAGTACTTC. The complete variable domain, with remaining parts taken from reference TRBV19 and TRBJ2-7, reads DGGITQSPKYLFRKEGQNVTLSCEQNLNHDAMYWYRQDPGQGLRLIYYSQIVNDFQKGDIAEGYSVSREKKESFPLTVTSAQKNPTAFYLCASSPNRDFNYEQYFGPGTRLTVT.

Here the CDR3 reads CASSVGAGLLTDTQYF. The CDR3 nucleotides read TGTGCCAGCAGCGTAGGAGCGGGCCTTCTCACAGATACGCAGTATTTT. V and J are TRBV9 and TRBJ2-3; perhaps TRBD2 as D (6 bases). V was clipped by 0 bases and J by 2 bases, with 13 bases between them. The germline CDR1 and CDR2 sequences are SGDLS and YYNGEE. This CDR3 has 16 amino acids.

The V call is TRBV13, the J call TRBJ2-6; either TRBD1 or TRBD2 may supply D (7 bases each). This CDR3 has 19 residues. V was pared by 5 bases and J by 0 bases, with 20 bases between. Germline CDR1 PRHDT, CDR2 FYEKMQ (reference sequence). CDR3 coding DNA: TGTGCCAGCAGCCCAGGGGGGAGGGGTCCACCCTCTGGGGCCAACGTCCTGACTTTC. This encodes CASSPGGRGPPSGANVLTF.

The rearrangement joins TRBV9 to TRBJ2-1; 8 bases are shared with TRBD2. The CDR3 extends over 13 amino acids. Germline V CDR1 and CDR2: SGDLS, YYNGEE. Trimming at V came to 4 bases and at J to 5 bases, leaving 2 bases not matched to a gene. The CDR3 DNA is TGTGCCAGCAGCACTAGCGGCAACAATGAGCAGTTCTTC. Translating gives CASSTSGNNEQFF.

The rearrangement uses TRBV10-2 and TRBJ2-7; perhaps D is TRBD1 or TRBD2 (5 bases each). V shed 6 bases and J shed 0 bases, with 9 bases lying between them. This CDR3 comprises 13 residues. CDR1 is WSHSY, CDR2 SAAADI, per germline. For the CDR3, the DNA is TGCGCCAGCAGCAGGGACGACTCCTACGAGCAGTACTTC. This codes for CASSRDDSYEQYF.

This clone has only a few counts. V usage is TRBV4-2 and J usage is TRBJ1-4, with TRBD1 identical over 9 bases. This CDR3 is built from 14 residues. V gave up 4 bases and J gave up 10 bases; unmatched junction bases: 7. Germline values: CDR1 LGHNA, CDR2 YNFKEQ. The chain's CDR3 is CASSLDRGIGKLFF. The DNA of the CDR3 is TGTGCCAGCAGCCTTGACAGGGGGATCGGAAAACTGTTTTTT.

V is TRBV4-1 and J is TRBJ2-1; D is perhaps TRBD1 or TRBD2 (5 bases each). V was cut by 0 bases and J by 4 bases, with 10 bases left in between. The CDR3 length is 15 residues. Germline loops: CDR1 MGHRA, CDR2 YSYEKL. The CDR3 nucleotides read TGCGCCAGCAGCCAAGATATGGGGGAGTACAATGAGCAGTTCTTC. Its translation is CASSQDMGEYNEQFF.

J is TRBJ1-4 and V is TRBV4-3; D is unresolved. The CDR3 totals 16 residues. Germline V CDR1 and CDR2: LGHNA, YSLEER. Trimming shortened V by 1 base and J by 0 bases, and 9 bases separated the two germline ends. CDR3 DNA: TGCGCCAGCAGCCAAGTTATGTCCGCAACTAATGAAAAACTGTTTTTT. This gives the protein CASSQVMSATNEKLFF.

V is TRBV6-1 and J is TRBJ2-1, with TRBD2 matching 12 bases. CDR1 and CDR2 (germline): MNHNS, SASEGT. The CDR3 sequence is 15 residues long. V gave up 2 bases and J gave up 6 bases; unmatched junction bases: 2. CDR3 nucleotides: TGTGCCAGCAGTGAACAGACTAGCGGGGGCAATGAGCAGTTCTTC. Protein: CASSEQTSGGNEQFF.

The chain joins TRBV29-1 to TRBJ1-3, with 9 bases identical to TRBD1. There are 13 residues in the CDR3. The germline gives CDR1 SQVTM, CDR2 ANQGSEA. J was trimmed by 4 bases and V by 5 bases; bases with no gene match: 3. The CDR3 bases are TGCAGCGTTATCGGGACAGGGGGAAACACCATATATTTT. The encoded protein is CSVIGTGGNTIYF.

This chain uses TRBV5-6 with TRBJ2-2; D tentatively fits TRBD1 or TRBD2 (5 bases each). Trimming removed 2 bases from V and 9 bases from J, with 14 bases in between. The CDR3 runs 14 residues. The germline V gene has CDR1 SGHDT and CDR2 YYEEEE. CDR3 in amino acids: CASSFGAWGRELFF. The CDR3 DNA sequence: TGTGCCAGCAGCTTCGGGGCTTGGGGGAGGGAGCTGTTTTTT.

The CDR3 DNA is TGCGCCAGCAGCCAAGCCGGGACAGCGAACACAGATACGCAGTATTTT. It codes for CASSQAGTANTDTQYF. The chain combines TRBV4-1 with TRBJ2-3, with 7 bases lining up with TRBD1. Germline assignment: CDR1 MGHRA and CDR2 YSYEKL. This CDR3 region has 16 residues. The J segment lost 2 bases and the V segment lost 1 base, leaving 6 bases of the junction unmatched.